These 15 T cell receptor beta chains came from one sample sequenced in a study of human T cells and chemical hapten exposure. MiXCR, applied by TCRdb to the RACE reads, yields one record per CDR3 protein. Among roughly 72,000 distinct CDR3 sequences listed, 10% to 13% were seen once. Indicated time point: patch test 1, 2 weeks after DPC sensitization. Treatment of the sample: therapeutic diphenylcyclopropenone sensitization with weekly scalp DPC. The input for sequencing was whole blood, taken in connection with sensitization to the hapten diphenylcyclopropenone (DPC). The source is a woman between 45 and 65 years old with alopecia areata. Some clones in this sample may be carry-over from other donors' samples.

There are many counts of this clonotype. CDR3 residues: CASSEEGTTKNIQYF. DNA for the CDR3: TGTGCCAGCAGTGAAGAGGGGACGACCAAAAACATTCAGTACTTC. The chain couples TRBV2 to TRBJ2-4, with D possibly called TRBD1 or TRBD2 (5 bases each). The CDR3 covers 15 residues. Germline V gene lookup returns CDR1 SNHLY and CDR2 FYNNEI. V was pared by 1 base and J by 2 bases, with 9 bases between.

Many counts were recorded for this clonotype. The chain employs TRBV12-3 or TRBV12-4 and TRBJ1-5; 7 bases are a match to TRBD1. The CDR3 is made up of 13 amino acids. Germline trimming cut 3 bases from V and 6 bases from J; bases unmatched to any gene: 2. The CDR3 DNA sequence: TGTGCCAGCAGTTTGGGGACAGTTCAGCCCCAGCATTTT. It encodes CASSLGTVQPQHF.

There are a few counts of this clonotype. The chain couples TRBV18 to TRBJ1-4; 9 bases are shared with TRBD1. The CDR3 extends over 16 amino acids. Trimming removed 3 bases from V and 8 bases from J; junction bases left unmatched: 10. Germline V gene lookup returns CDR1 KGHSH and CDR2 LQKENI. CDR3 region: CASSPSPTGGMEKLFF. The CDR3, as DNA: TGTGCCAGCTCACCGAGCCCCACAGGGGGCATGGAAAAACTGTTTTTT.

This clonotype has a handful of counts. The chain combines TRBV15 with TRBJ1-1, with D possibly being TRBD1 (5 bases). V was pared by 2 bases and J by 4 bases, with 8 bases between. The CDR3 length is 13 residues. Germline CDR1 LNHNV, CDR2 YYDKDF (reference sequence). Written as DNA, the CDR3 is TGTGCCACCAGCAGACTAGGGGTCACTGAAGCTTTCTTT. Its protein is CATSRLGVTEAFF.

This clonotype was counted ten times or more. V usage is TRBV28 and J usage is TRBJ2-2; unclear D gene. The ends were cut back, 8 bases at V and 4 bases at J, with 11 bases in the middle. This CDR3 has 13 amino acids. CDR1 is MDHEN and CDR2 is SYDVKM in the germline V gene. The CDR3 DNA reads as TGTGCCAGCCACCGGTCTAGCACCGGGGAGCTGTTTTTT. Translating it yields CASHRSSTGELFF.

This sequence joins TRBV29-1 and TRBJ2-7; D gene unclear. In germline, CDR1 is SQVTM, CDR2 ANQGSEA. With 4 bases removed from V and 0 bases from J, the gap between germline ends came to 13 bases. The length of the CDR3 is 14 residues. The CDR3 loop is CSVVQRASSYEQYF. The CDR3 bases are TGCAGCGTTGTCCAAAGGGCCAGCTCCTACGAGCAGTACTTC.

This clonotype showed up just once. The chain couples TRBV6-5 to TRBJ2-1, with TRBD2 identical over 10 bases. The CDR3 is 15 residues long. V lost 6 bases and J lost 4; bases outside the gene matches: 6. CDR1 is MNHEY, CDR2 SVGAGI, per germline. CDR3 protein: CASRVLAGVYNEQFF. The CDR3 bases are TGTGCCAGCAGGGTCCTAGCGGGAGTTTACAATGAGCAGTTCTTC.

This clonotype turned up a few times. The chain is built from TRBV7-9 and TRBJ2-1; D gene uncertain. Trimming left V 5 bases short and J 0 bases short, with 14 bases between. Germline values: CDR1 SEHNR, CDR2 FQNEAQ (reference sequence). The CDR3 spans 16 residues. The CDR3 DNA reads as TGTGCCAGCAGCCCACGATCAATTAGCTCCTACAATGAGCAGTTCTTC. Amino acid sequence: CASSPRSISSYNEQFF. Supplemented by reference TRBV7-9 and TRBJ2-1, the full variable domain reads DTGVSQNPRHKITKRGQNVTFRCDPISEHNRLYWYRQTLGQGPEFLTYFQNEAQLEKSRLLSDRFSAERPKGSFSTLEIQRTEQGDSAMYLCASSPRSISSYNEQFFGPGTRLTVL.

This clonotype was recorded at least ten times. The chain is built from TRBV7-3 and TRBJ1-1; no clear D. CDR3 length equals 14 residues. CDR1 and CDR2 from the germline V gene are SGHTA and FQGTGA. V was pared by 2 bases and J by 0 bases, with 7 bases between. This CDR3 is CASSLEAMNTEAFF. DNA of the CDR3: TGTGCCAGCAGCTTAGAGGCTATGAACACTGAAGCTTTCTTT.

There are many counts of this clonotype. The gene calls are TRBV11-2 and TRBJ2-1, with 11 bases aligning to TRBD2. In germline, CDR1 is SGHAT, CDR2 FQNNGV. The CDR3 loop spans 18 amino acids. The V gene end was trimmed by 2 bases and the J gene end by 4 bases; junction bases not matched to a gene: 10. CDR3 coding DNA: TGTGCCAGCAGCTTAAGTCTCGGACTAGCGGGCGTTTACAATGAGCAGTTCTTC. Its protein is CASSLSLGLAGVYNEQFF.

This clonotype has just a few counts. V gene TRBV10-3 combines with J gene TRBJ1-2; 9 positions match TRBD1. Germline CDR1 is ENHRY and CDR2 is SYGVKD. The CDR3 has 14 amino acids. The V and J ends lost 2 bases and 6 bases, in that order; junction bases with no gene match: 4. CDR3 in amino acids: CAISERDRGNGYTF. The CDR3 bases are TGTGCCATCAGTGAGAGAGACAGGGGGAATGGCTACACCTTC.

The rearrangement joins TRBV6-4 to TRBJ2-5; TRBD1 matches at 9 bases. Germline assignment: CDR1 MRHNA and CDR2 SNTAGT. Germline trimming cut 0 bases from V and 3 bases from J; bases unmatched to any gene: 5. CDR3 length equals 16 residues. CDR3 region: CASSDSPGQGKETQYF. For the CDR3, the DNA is TGTGCCAGCAGTGACTCTCCGGGACAGGGTAAAGAGACCCAGTACTTC.

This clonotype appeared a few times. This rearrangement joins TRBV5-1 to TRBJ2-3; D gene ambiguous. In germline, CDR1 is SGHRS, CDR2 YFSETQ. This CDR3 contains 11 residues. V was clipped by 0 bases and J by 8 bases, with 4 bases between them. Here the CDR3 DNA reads TGCGCCAGCAGCTTGGCGGGTACGCAGTATTTT. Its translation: CASSLAGTQYF. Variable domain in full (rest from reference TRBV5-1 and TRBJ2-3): KAGVTQTPRYLIKTRGQQVTLSCSPISGHRSVSWYQQTPGQGLQFLFEYFSETQRNKGNFPGRFSGRQFSNSRSEMNVSTLELGDSALYLCASSLAGTQYFGPGTRLTVL.

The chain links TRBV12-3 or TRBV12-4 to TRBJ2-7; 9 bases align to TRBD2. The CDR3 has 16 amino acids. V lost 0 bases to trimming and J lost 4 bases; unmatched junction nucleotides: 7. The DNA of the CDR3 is TGTGCCAGCAGTTTAGCTAGCGGGAGTGGTCGATACGAGCAGTACTTC. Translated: CASSLASGSGRYEQYF.

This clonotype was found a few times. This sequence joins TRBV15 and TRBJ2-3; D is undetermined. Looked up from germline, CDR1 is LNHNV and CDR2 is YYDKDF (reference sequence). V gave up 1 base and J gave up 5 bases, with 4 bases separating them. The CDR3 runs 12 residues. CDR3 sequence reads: CATSRGLDTQYF. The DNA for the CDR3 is TGTGCCACCAGCAGAGGTTTAGATACGCAGTATTTT.